The 6 T cell receptor beta chains reported below all come from one sample, sequenced in a study of human T cells and chemical hapten exposure. Time point: pre-sensitization, week 0. As for treatment: therapeutic diphenylcyclopropenone sensitization with weekly scalp DPC. TCRdb re-analysed the RACE reads in MiXCR, keeping a single row per CDR3 protein. The table shows almost 40,000 distinct CDR3 sequences, with roughly 7.6% occurring only once. This specimen was whole blood, taken in connection with sensitization to the hapten diphenylcyclopropenone (DPC). The receptors were gathered from a woman aged 50 to 65 with alopecia areata. Some clones in this sample may be carry-over from other donors' samples.

The sample holds many counts of this clonotype. This chain links TRBV30 with TRBJ1-2; D not resolved. This CDR3 is built from 15 residues. The germline V and J ends were trimmed by 3 bases and 0 bases, with 14 bases remaining between them. The germline CDR1 and CDR2 sequences are GTSNPN and SVGIG (reference sequence). CDR3 DNA: TGTGCCTGGAGCCCCCGGATTTCTTCTAACTATGGCTACACCTTC. It is translated as CAWSPRISSNYGYTF.

This clonotype appeared many times. V usage is TRBV7-3 and J usage is TRBJ2-5; perhaps TRBD1 as D (6 bases). This CDR3 spans 13 amino acids. Germline V gene data show CDR1 as SGHTA and CDR2 as FQGTGA. Trimming removed 4 bases at V and 5 bases at J, with 11 bases between. In nucleotides, the CDR3 is TGTGCCAGCAGCTCAGGGACAATGGAGACCCAGTACTTC. This sequence encodes CASSSGTMETQYF.

This clonotype was seen ten or more times. The chain employs TRBV14 and TRBJ2-3, with D perhaps matching TRBD1 (5 bases). Germline lookup yields CDR1 SGHDN and CDR2 FVKESK. The ends were cut back, 2 bases at V and 7 bases at J, with 10 bases in the middle. The CDR3 length is 13 residues. DNA for the CDR3: TGTGCCAGCAGCCAAACCAGGACACATACGCAGTATTTT. Protein product: CASSQTRTHTQYF.

About this clonotype itself: This may arise from a read error, as a much more abundant clone is one base away. This chain uses TRBV29-1 with TRBJ1-1; the D is unclear. CDR1 and CDR2 (germline): SQVTM, ANQGSEA. V lost 5 bases and J 1 base, leaving 8 bases between the germline ends. The CDR3 is 12 amino acids. The CDR3 region has the DNA TGCAGCGTTAACACTGCGAACACTGAAGCTTTCTTT. It is translated as CSVNTANTEAFF.

This clonotype came up a few times. The chain is built from TRBV20-1 and TRBJ1-4; D not resolved. This CDR3 contains 14 residues. Deletions cut 6 bases from V and 3 bases from J, with 14 bases between. The germline V gene has CDR1 DFQATT and CDR2 SNEGSKA (reference sequence). CDR3 in amino acids: CSAQERHSNEKLFF. The DNA for the CDR3 is TGCAGTGCCCAAGAGCGGCACTCTAATGAAAAACTGTTTTTT.

This clonotype was detected many times. The chain joins TRBV20-1 to TRBJ2-4; 13 bases line up with TRBD2. V trimming: 6 bases; J trimming: 1 base; junction bases outside the gene matches: 9. CDR3 length: 17 residues. Germline V gene data show CDR1 as DFQATT and CDR2 as SNEGSKA (reference sequence). Here the CDR3 reads CSARRTSGSGAKNIQYF. CDR3 sequence (DNA): TGCAGTGCGAGAAGGACTAGCGGGAGTGGGGCCAAAAACATTCAGTACTTC.